Listed below are T cell receptor beta chains from one sample, sequenced in a study of T cell responses to AZD1222 COVID-19 vaccine. Clones were sequenced by immunoSEQ multiplex PCR, and TCRdb holds only the in-frame ones, with some missing. Here the sample spans about 150,000 clones, about 80% being singletons. The material was peripheral blood, obtained on day 0 of AZD1222 vaccination. The receptors were gathered from an adult in good health. Each CDR3 is given with its conserved first and last residue. D genes are given only for firm matches. Where a row states a size, it is once, few, many or the class of an expanded clone; other rows omit it.

TRBV18	-	TRBJ1-1	-	TGTGCCAGCTCACCAGGAGCTGAAGCTTTCTTT	CASSPGAEAFF
TRBV12-3/TRBV12-4	-	TRBJ1-2	-	TGTGCCAGCAGTTCCAGGGATAACTATGGCTACACCTTC	CASSSRDNYGYTF
TRBV7-2	-	TRBJ1-6	TRBD1	TGTGCCAGCAGCTTGTGGACAGGCGCTTCACCCCTCCACTTT	CASSLWTGASPLHF
TRBV12-3/TRBV12-4	-	TRBJ1-1	-	TGTGCCAGCAGTTTGAGGACCGGCGGGGAAGCTTTCTTT	CASSLRTGGEAFF
TRBV3-1/TRBV3-2	-	TRBJ1-4	-	TGTGCCAGCAGCCCCCGGGGTGAAAAACTGTTTTTT	CASSPRGEKLFF
TRBV7-3	-	TRBJ1-1	TRBD1	TGTGCCAGCAGCCTAACAGGGGGCGGTGAAGCTTTCTTT	CASSLTGGGEAFF
TRBV12-3/TRBV12-4	-	TRBJ2-1	-	TGTGCCAGCAGTTTTGGGGGAAGGAATGAGCAGTTCTTC	CASSFGGRNEQFF
TRBV19	-	TRBJ1-4	-	TGTGCCAGTAGTATTGGGGACTGGGGGGAAAAACTGTTTTTT	CASSIGDWGEKLFF
TRBV28	-	TRBJ2-6	-	TGTGCCAGTTCACTATCCTCTGGGGCCAACGTCCTGACTTTC	CASSLSSGANVLTF
TRBV30	-	TRBJ1-5	-	TGTGCCTGGAGTCCGTCCCCATATCAGCCCCAGCATTTT	CAWSPSPYQPQHF
TRBV2	-	TRBJ1-6	-	TGTGCCGGCCAGGGAGGATCCTATAATTCACCCCTCCACTTT	CAGQGGSYNSPLHF
TRBV7-2	-	TRBJ2-3	TRBD2	TGTGCCAGCAGTGCGGGGAAGCGGGGGGTCTTGCGCACAGATACGCAGTATTTT	CASSAGKRGVLRTDTQYF
TRBV15	-	TRBJ1-2	TRBD1	TGTGCCACCAGCAGAGGGCAGGGGGCGATTGCCTATGGCTACACCTTC	CATSRGQGAIAYGYTF
TRBV11-1	-	TRBJ2-7	-	TGTGCCAGCAGCTTAGGCGTTCGGGAGCAGTACTTC	CASSLGVREQYF
TRBV28	few	TRBJ1-4	TRBD1	TGTGCCAGCAGCACGGACAGGGGGCGGGAAAAACTGTTTTTT	CASSTDRGREKLFF
TRBV5-1	-	TRBJ1-1	-	TGCGCCAGCAGCTTGGACAGCCACACTGAAGCTTTCTTT	CASSLDSHTEAFF
TRBV5-1	-	TRBJ2-3	TRBD2	TGCGCCAGCCGAGCGGGGGACCTAGATACGCAGTATTTT	CASRAGDLDTQYF
TRBV28	once	TRBJ1-5	-	TGTGCCAGCAGTTCGAATCAGAGGATTAGCAATCAGCCCCAGCATTTT	CASSSNQRISNQPQHF
TRBV6-5	-	TRBJ2-7	-	TGTGCCAGCTGCGGACTGGGGAGCTCCTACGAGCAGTACTTC	CASCGLGSSYEQYF
TRBV30	-	TRBJ2-3	-	TGTGCCTGGAGTAGTAGAGATACGCAGTATTTT	CAWSSRDTQYF
TRBV28	few	TRBJ1-1	-	TGTGCCAGCAGTACGGGACGGAGGAACACTGAAGCTTTCTTT	CASSTGRRNTEAFF
TRBV5-6	once	TRBJ2-7	TRBD2	TGTGCCAGCAGCTTGGGGATAGCGGGGCCCCACGAGCAGTACTTC	CASSLGIAGPHEQYF
TRBV27	-	TRBJ1-2	-	TGTGCCAGCAGTTTGACTGCCCTAGTAGGGGATCATAGTGGTTTTAACTATGGCTACACCTTC	CASSLTALVGDHSGFNYGYTF
TRBV30	-	TRBJ1-4	-	TGTGCCTGGAGTCCGCAAGTAGCAACTAATGAAAAACTGTTTTTT	CAWSPQVATNEKLFF
TRBV28	-	TRBJ1-4	-	TGTGCCAGCAGTTCCAGGGTTTTATTGACTAATGAAAAACTGTTTTTT	CASSSRVLLTNEKLFF
TRBV7-3	-	TRBJ2-3	-	TGTGCCAGCAGAGCCCCCCCACGACTAGACTCTAGCACAGATACGCAGTATTTT	CASRAPPRLDSSTDTQYF
TRBV4-2	-	TRBJ2-7	TRBD1	TGTGCCAGCAGCCAAGGCGGGACAGGAGAGTTGAGGCAGTACTTC	CASSQGGTGELRQYF
TRBV28	-	TRBJ1-5	-	TGTGCCAGCAGCTCTCGGCCGGCTAGACAGCCCCAGCATTTT	CASSSRPARQPQHF
TRBV27	-	TRBJ1-1	-	TGTGCCAGCAGGGCGGGGGGCACTGAAGCTTTCTTT	CASRAGGTEAFF
TRBV7-9	-	TRBJ2-5	-	TGTGCCAGCATCTTTTCCCCGGACACCCAAGAGACCCAGTACTTC	CASIFSPDTQETQYF
TRBV19	-	TRBJ1-2	-	TGTGCCAGTAGTCGAACACAGGGTAACTATGGCTACACCTTC	CASSRTQGNYGYTF
TRBV5-5	-	TRBJ2-5	TRBD2	TGTGCCAGCAGCCTGGGACTAGCGGTGGGCGAGACCCAGTACTTC	CASSLGLAVGETQYF
TRBV28	-	TRBJ1-2	-	TGTGCCAGCAGTTTAGGGGGATTCCAGGGGCGCGGTGGCTACACCTTC	CASSLGGFQGRGGYTF
TRBV5-1	-	TRBJ1-2	-	TGCGCCAGCAGCTTGGCCGCTGGTCCACCTAACTATGGCTACACCTTC	CASSLAAGPPNYGYTF
TRBV28	-	TRBJ1-1	-	TGTGCCAGCAGTGTGTTGACAGTAATCCCTGAAGCTTTCTTT	CASSVLTVIPEAFF
TRBV11-3	-	TRBJ2-3	TRBD2	TGTGCCAGCAGCCTCGGACTAGCGGGGCTCACAGATACGCAGTATTTT	CASSLGLAGLTDTQYF
TRBV16	-	TRBJ1-5	-	TGTGCCAGCACCTTGACAGCGAATCAGCCCCAGCATTTT	CASTLTANQPQHF
TRBV5-6	-	TRBJ1-1	TRBD1	TGTGCCAGCAGTCCGGGACAGGGAAGAACTGAAGCTTTCTTT	CASSPGQGRTEAFF
TRBV12-5	-	TRBJ1-1	-	TGTGCTAGTGGTTTGGAAGGGCGGAACACTGAAGCTTTCTTT	CASGLEGRNTEAFF
TRBV28	-	TRBJ2-3	TRBD1	TGTGCCAGCAGTTCCCCGGGACAGCTCACAGATACGCAGTATTTT	CASSSPGQLTDTQYF
TRBV28	-	TRBJ1-5	-	TGTGCCAGCCGGAGCGGGAATCAGCCCCAGCATTTT	CASRSGNQPQHF
TRBV30	-	TRBJ2-7	-	TGTGCCTGTGGGGGAGGGGGCTACGAGCAGTACTTC	CACGGGGYEQYF
TRBV7-9	-	TRBJ1-3	-	TGTGCCAGCAGCTTAATGGTTGGAAACACCATATATTTT	CASSLMVGNTIYF
TRBV9	-	TRBJ1-2	-	TGTGCCAGCAGCGTCACAGGGACCTATGGCTACACCTTC	CASSVTGTYGYTF
TRBV2	-	TRBJ2-2	-	TGTGCCAGCATTGGCAGGGTTCTAAACACCGGGGAGCTGTTTTTT	CASIGRVLNTGELFF
TRBV3-1/TRBV3-2	once	TRBJ1-2	-	TGTGCCAGCAGCCCGGAAATCTCTAACTATGGCTACACCTTC	CASSPEISNYGYTF
TRBV2	-	TRBJ1-4	TRBD1	TGTGCCAGCAGTAGGGACAGACGAAATGAAAAACTGTTTTTT	CASSRDRRNEKLFF
TRBV13	-	TRBJ2-7	-	TGTGCCAGCAGCTTAGGCCGGCAGGCCTACGAGCAGTACTTC	CASSLGRQAYEQYF
TRBV7-2	-	TRBJ2-3	-	TGTGCCAGCAGGCCACCGGGACTTGGCACAGATACGCAGTATTTT	CASRPPGLGTDTQYF
TRBV5-4	once	TRBJ1-2	TRBD1	TGTGCCAGCAGCCAGGGACAGGCCAACTATGGCTACACCTTC	CASSQGQANYGYTF
TRBV7-3	-	TRBJ1-1	-	TGTGCCAGCAGCCAAGGGGTGGGGACCGAAGCTTTCTTT	CASSQGVGTEAFF
TRBV7-6	-	TRBJ1-6	-	TGTGCCAGCAGCTACGGGGGGCTCGGGTCACCCCTCCACTTT	CASSYGGLGSPLHF
TRBV6-4	-	TRBJ2-3	-	TGTGCCAGCAGTTATACCGGGACACGCACAGATACGCAGTATTTT	CASSYTGTRTDTQYF
TRBV28	-	TRBJ1-2	TRBD1	TGTGCCAGCAGGAAACAGGGGTTGGACTATGGCTACACCTTC	CASRKQGLDYGYTF
TRBV7-3	-	TRBJ1-1	-	TGTGCCAGCAGCTTAACGACAGGGAACACTGAAGCTTTCTTT	CASSLTTGNTEAFF
TRBV24-1	-	TRBJ2-2	-	TGTGCCACCAGTGATTTTTCCACCTACGGATTTTCCGGGGAGCTGTTTTTT	CATSDFSTYGFSGELFF